The TCR beta chain described here comes from a study of blood T cells in healthy people across ages. There are a few counts of this clonotype. Its antigen is not identified. Samples had at least 6 million PBMCs isolated from them. The CDR3 is 16 residues long. From germline, CDR1 is SGHRS and CDR2 YFSETQ. Trimming pared 4 bases from V and 2 bases from J, leaving 19 bases between. A second roughly 6 to 11 cycle PCR used barcoded and J-beta primers. One entry per CDR3 protein, called by TCRdb with MiXCR from the 5' RACE reads. Counted here are under 700,000 distinct CDR3 sequences, approximately 25% occurring once; the ten biggest clones make up approximately 8.7%. Whole-study findings and limits: Across the age range, TCR beta diversity per million T cells fell in a roughly linear way. The unsorted PBMCs prevented any conclusive comparison of naive versus antigen-experienced cells.

These sequences were also reported in another study, on T cells of mothers and their children.

The V gene is TRBV5-1, the J gene TRBJ2-7, with a possible D match to TRBD2 (6 bases). The sample taken for sequencing was blood. The source of this sequence is a boy aged 5-17 years in good health. The CDR3 DNA sequence: TGCGCCAGCAGCGAACCCCGGGACTCCATTGCCTACGAGCAGTACTTC. Translated: CASSEPRDSIAYEQYF.